The 5 T cell receptor beta chains given below trace back to one sample, sequenced in a study of cytomegalovirus exposure and HLA in healthy donors. Both 60 Vbeta primers and 13 Jbeta primers went into the PCR. Clones were sequenced by immunoSEQ multiplex PCR, and TCRdb holds only the in-frame ones, with some missing. The sample has some 140,000 clones; 80% are singletons. Sequencing used PBMCs. Receptor source: a woman aged 40 to 49 in good health and CMV-seropositive.

This clone was detected only once. This chain joins TRBV6-4 and TRBJ2-3, with D perhaps TRBD1 (5 bases). Germline V gene lookup returns CDR1 MRHNA and CDR2 SNTAGT. The CDR3 is 13 amino acids. V was cut by 2 bases and J by 2 bases, with 5 bases left in between. The CDR3 sequence: CASSDGATDTQYF. The CDR3 DNA reads as TGTGCCAGCAGTGACGGGGCCACAGATACGCAGTATTTT.

The count of this clone is one. The chain combines TRBV27 with TRBJ2-5, with 9 bases that match TRBD2. With V trimmed by 0 bases and J by 6 bases, 8 bases remained unmatched. This CDR3 is 16 amino acids long. The V gene's germline CDR1 is MNHEY and CDR2 SMNVEV (reference sequence). The CDR3 nucleotides are TGTGCCAGCAGTTTATCGTGGCTAGCGGGACCGAAGACCCAGTACTTC. The encoded protein is CASSLSWLAGPKTQYF.

This clone has only a few counts. The J gene is TRBJ2-1, the V gene TRBV14, with 16 bases aligning to TRBD2. V lost 3 bases to trimming and J lost 9 bases; unmatched junction nucleotides: 8. The CDR3 is made up of 17 amino acids. Germline assignment: CDR1 SGHDN and CDR2 FVKESK. CDR3 region: CASSHSPGLAGGGEQFF. In nucleotides, the CDR3 is TGTGCCAGCAGCCATTCACCGGGACTAGCGGGAGGGGGTGAGCAGTTCTTC.

The chain recombines TRBV6-1 with TRBJ2-2; perhaps TRBD2 as D (6 bases). CDR1 is MNHNS and CDR2 is SASEGT in the germline V gene. Deletions cut 8 bases from V and 3 bases from J, with 13 bases between. The CDR3 spans 14 residues. DNA of the CDR3: TGTGCCAGCGGGAAGGGGACTCACACCGGGGAGCTGTTTTTT. Amino acids: CASGKGTHTGELFF.

The chain couples TRBV30 to TRBJ2-5; the D gene is possibly TRBD2 (6 bases). The V end was cut by 0 bases, the J end by 4 bases, with 15 bases between. The CDR3 spans 15 residues. From germline, CDR1 is GTSNPN and CDR2 SVGIG (reference sequence). The CDR3 DNA follows: TGTGCCTGGAGTGTAGGCGGGACCTTCGCAGAGACCCAGTACTTC. Protein: CAWSVGGTFAETQYF.